This record covers a single TCR beta chain. CDR3 length: 14 residues. Trimming took 0 bases from V and 4 from J, leaving 10 bases between them. The germline V gene encodes CDR1 SGHRS and CDR2 YFSETQ. The data were taken from a study of blood T cell repertoires in COVID-19. In the study overall: From the United States, Italy and Spain came samples of acute and convalescent COVID-19.

Per the original data handling: Estimated nucleated cell counts came from reference gene primer amplification. Produced via immunoSEQ multiplex PCR; TCRdb's table is partial and in-frame only. For V, J and clone size, that table is used; D and trimming come from the DNA. The profile covers around 120,000 clones, with more than 75% appearing a single time and 3.7% taken by the ten largest. The specimen was peripheral blood. This sequence was found in a man aged 50-60 years with active COVID-19. V gene TRBV5-1 combines with J gene TRBJ2-5; D is ambiguous. CDR3 nucleotide sequence: TGCGCCAGCAGCTTGGAGTTTTCGGGAGAGACCCAGTACTTC. Translated, it gives CASSLEFSGETQYF.